One and the same sample provided the 30 T cell receptor beta chains below, sequenced in a study of CD8 T cells in ankylosing spondylitis. TCRdb recomputed calls from the 5' RACE reads with MiXCR, one row per CDR3 protein. The table has about 130,000 distinct CDR3 sequences, just under 7.5% seen once. Source material: blood, either unsorted or a sorted T cell fraction (not recorded which). These receptor sequences come from a female donor with ankylosing spondylitis or in good health (not recorded which).

Ten or more counts support this clonotype. This chain connects TRBV5-1 to TRBJ2-3, with D tentatively TRBD1 (5 bases). This CDR3 is 17 amino acids long. Germline V CDR1 and CDR2: SGHRS, YFSETQ. The V end was cut by 0 bases, the J end by 0 bases, with 14 bases between. In DNA form, the CDR3 reads TGCGCCAGCAGCTTGGTGCCTCTTGGGGCTAGCACAGATACGCAGTATTTT. Protein: CASSLVPLGASTDTQYF. Complete variable domain (other parts from reference TRBV5-1 and TRBJ2-3): KAGVTQTPRYLIKTRGQQVTLSCSPISGHRSVSWYQQTPGQGLQFLFEYFSETQRNKGNFPGRFSGRQFSNSRSEMNVSTLELGDSALYLCASSLVPLGASTDTQYFGPGTRLTVL.

This clonotype was seen ten or more times. The junction differs from germline at one of its ends, possibly a read error. The V call is TRBV7-7, the J call TRBJ2-7; D is undetermined. There are 12 residues in the CDR3. Germline CDR1 reads SSHAT; CDR2 reads FNYEAQ (reference sequence). The CDR3 DNA follows: TGTGCTAGCAGCCCCAATGGGCTCGAGCAGTACTTC. Its protein product is CASSPNGLEQYF.

This clonotype showed up many times. The genes are TRBV6-1 and TRBJ2-2, with 7 bases fitting TRBD1. The V gene's germline CDR1 is MNHNS and CDR2 SASEGT. The CDR3 runs 12 residues. The V and J ends lost 9 bases and 6 bases, in that order; junction bases with no gene match: 4. CDR3: CASSDRAGELFF. The CDR3 DNA follows: TGTGCCAGTTCTGACAGGGCCGGGGAGCTGTTTTTT.

The chain joins TRBV6-2 or TRBV6-3 to TRBJ2-1; 8 bases are shared with TRBD2. The germline V gene has CDR1 MNHEY and CDR2 SVGEGT. V dropped 6 bases and J dropped 10; count of bases not matched to a gene: 20. This CDR3 has 17 residues. CDR3 sequence reads: CASRPTLLAGNGGEQFF. CDR3 nucleotides: TGTGCCAGCAGGCCCACCCTTCTAGCGGGCAACGGGGGCGAGCAGTTCTTC.

This clonotype was seen more than once but under ten times. The chain has TRBV6-6 and TRBJ1-1; D not resolved. CDR3 length: 12 residues. Trimming pared 2 bases from V and 4 bases from J, leaving 5 bases between. Germline CDR1 is MNHNY and CDR2 is SVGAGI (reference sequence). The CDR3 nucleotides are TGTGCCAGCAGTTACCTCCTCACTGAAGCTTTCTTT. Its protein product is CASSYLLTEAFF.

This clonotype has ten or more counts. This chain joins TRBV4-1 and TRBJ2-3; D unresolved. CDR1 is MGHRA, CDR2 YSYEKL, per germline. The CDR3 consists of 14 residues. V was pared by 1 base and J by 4 bases, with 9 bases between. CDR3 region: CASSQGEGPDTQYF. In DNA form, the CDR3 reads TGCGCCAGCAGCCAAGGGGAAGGGCCAGATACGCAGTATTTT.

This clonotype was counted at least ten times. The V gene is TRBV4-1, the J gene TRBJ1-1, with TRBD1 matching over 8 bases. Trimming removed 1 base from V and 3 bases from J; junction bases left unmatched: 4. The germline V gene has CDR1 MGHRA and CDR2 YSYEKL. CDR3 size: 15 residues. The CDR3 DNA reads as TGCGCCAGCAGCCAAGTTAACAGGGGGTACACTGAAGCTTTCTTT. As protein: CASSQVNRGYTEAFF.

This clonotype was seen repeatedly, ten times or more. The CDR3 loop is CASSRMQGSSYEQYF. The CDR3 DNA reads TGTGCCAGCTCACGAATGCAGGGATCCTCCTACGAGCAGTACTTC. This chain joins TRBV18 and TRBJ2-7; D possibly corresponds to TRBD1 (5 bases). This CDR3 spans 15 amino acids. V shed 4 bases and J shed 0 bases, with 13 bases lying between them. Per germline, CDR1 KGHSH and CDR2 LQKENI.

This clonotype was counted many times. The chain has TRBV6-4 and TRBJ1-1; D possibly corresponds to TRBD1 (5 bases). V lost 7 bases and J lost 4, with 16 bases in between. Per germline, CDR1 MRHNA and CDR2 SNTAGT. The CDR3 contains 14 residues. CDR3 residues: CASTLDTGSTEAFF. The CDR3 region has the DNA TGTGCCAGCACTCTTGATACAGGAAGCACTGAAGCTTTCTTT.

This clonotype was counted at least ten times. The chain links TRBV4-1 to TRBJ2-5; a possible D gene is TRBD1 (6 bases). This CDR3 is built from 15 residues. Germline V lookup: CDR1 MGHRA, CDR2 YSYEKL. Trimming pared 0 bases from V and 3 bases from J, leaving 11 bases between. As DNA, the CDR3 is TGCGCCAGCAGCCAAGATCCATCAGGGGAAGAGACCCAGTACTTC. This gives the protein CASSQDPSGEETQYF.

This clonotype has ten or more counts. The chain recombines TRBV5-1 with TRBJ1-1, with 7 bases fitting TRBD1. V trimming: 4 bases; J trimming: 5 bases; junction bases outside the gene matches: 14. The CDR3 is 16 amino acids. The germline gives CDR1 SGHRS, CDR2 YFSETQ. As DNA, the CDR3 is TGCGCCAGCAGCCGGACAGGCGGGAATATAGAGACTGAAGCTTTCTTT. Translated: CASSRTGGNIETEAFF.

There are many counts of this clonotype. The J gene is TRBJ1-1, the V gene TRBV20-1; 10 bases fit TRBD1. This CDR3 comprises 18 residues. With V trimmed by 0 bases and J by 4 bases, 14 bases remained unmatched. CDR1 and CDR2 from the germline V gene are DFQATT and SNEGSKA (reference sequence). The CDR3 bases are TGCAGTGCTAGAGATCTGGTGACAGGGGGCTGGGGGGGCACTGAAGCTTTCTTT. Protein sequence: CSARDLVTGGWGGTEAFF.

This clonotype was picked up many times. The gene calls are TRBV5-1 and TRBJ2-5; a weak D match, TRBD2 (5 bases). The CDR3 has 15 residues. Germline CDR1 reads SGHRS; CDR2 reads YFSETQ. V lost 0 bases to trimming and J lost 1 base, with 10 bases between them. In nucleotides, the CDR3 is TGCGCCAGCAGCTTGGTGGGAGCGCTCCAAGAGACCCAGTACTTC. The encoded protein is CASSLVGALQETQYF.

This clonotype appeared a few times. V and J are TRBV5-1 and TRBJ2-4; D perhaps matches TRBD1 (5 bases). Germline CDR1 is SGHRS and CDR2 is YFSETQ. V gave up 4 bases and J gave up 9 bases, with 20 bases separating them. This CDR3 is built from 15 residues. The CDR3 DNA reads TGCGCCAGCAGCCTCACAGGAGCCCGTCGTAGCATTCAGTACTTC. Translation gives CASSLTGARRSIQYF.

This clonotype was seen at least ten times. The rearrangement uses TRBV5-1 and TRBJ1-1; 8 bases fit TRBD1. The germline V gene has CDR1 SGHRS and CDR2 YFSETQ. The CDR3 runs to 14 residues. Losses at the gene ends were 4 bases for V and 8 bases for J; bases not matched to a gene: 10. CDR3 residues: CASSRTTGGREAFF. CDR3 bases: TGCGCCAGCAGCAGGACCACAGGGGGTAGGGAAGCTTTCTTT. The full variable domain, in which reference TRBV5-1 and TRBJ1-1 provide the parts outside the CDR3, is KAGVTQTPRYLIKTRGQQVTLSCSPISGHRSVSWYQQTPGQGLQFLFEYFSETQRNKGNFPGRFSGRQFSNSRSEMNVSTLELGDSALYLCASSRTTGGREAFFGQGTRLTVV.

This clonotype has at least ten counts. CDR3 in amino acids: CASSLVGAGGLSGANVLTF. The DNA of the CDR3 is TGCGCCAGCAGCTTGGTTGGTGCGGGGGGCCTCTCTGGGGCCAACGTCCTGACTTTC. The chain has TRBV5-1 and TRBJ2-6; 8 nucleotides agree with TRBD2. Germline CDR1 and CDR2: SGHRS and YFSETQ. The CDR3 runs to 19 residues. V gave up 0 bases and J gave up 0 bases; unmatched junction bases: 8.

This clonotype was seen many times. The chain carries TRBV20-1 and TRBJ1-1; 8 bases fit TRBD1. The CDR3 sequence is 15 residues long. Per germline, CDR1 DFQATT and CDR2 SNEGSKA (reference sequence). The V segment lost 3 bases and the J segment 0 bases; nucleotides outside the gene matches: 6. Here the CDR3 DNA reads TGCAGTGCTAGTGAAACAGGGGGTATGAACACTGAAGCTTTCTTT. This codes for CSASETGGMNTEAFF.

This clonotype has a count of ten or more. V gene TRBV20-1 combines with J gene TRBJ2-3; D possibly matches TRBD1 or TRBD2 (6 bases each). The CDR3 extends over 14 amino acids. V was trimmed by 5 bases and J by 0 bases, leaving 12 bases between them. From germline, CDR1 is DFQATT and CDR2 SNEGSKA (reference sequence). The CDR3 region is CSARRGVSTDTQYF. The CDR3 coding sequence is TGCAGTGCTCGAAGGGGGGTTAGCACAGATACGCAGTATTTT.

The chain is built from TRBV2 and TRBJ2-2; 8 positions match TRBD1. CDR3 size: 14 residues. CDR1 and CDR2 (germline): SNHLY, FYNNEI. V trimming: 5 bases; J trimming: 3 bases; junction bases outside the gene matches: 2. CDR3 sequence reads: CASSQQGDTGELFF. CDR3 nucleotides: TGTGCCAGCAGTCAACAGGGGGACACCGGGGAGCTGTTTTTT. Based on the CDR3 plus reference TRBV2 and TRBJ2-2, the full variable domain is EPEVTQTPSHQVTQMGQEVILRCVPISNHLYFYWYRQILGQKVEFLVSFYNNEISEKSEIFDDQFSVERPDGSNFTLKIRSTKLEDSAMYFCASSQQGDTGELFFGEGSRLTVL.

This clonotype was found many times. The chain couples TRBV5-5 to TRBJ2-1; D is uncertain. CDR3 length equals 11 residues. Germline V gives CDR1 SGHKS, CDR2 YYEKEE (reference sequence). V lost 3 bases and J lost 6, with 4 bases in between. As DNA, the CDR3 is TGTGCCAGCAGCTCCGCCAATGAGCAGTTCTTC. This sequence encodes CASSSANEQFF.

This clonotype has at least ten counts. V is TRBV12-3 or TRBV12-4 and J is TRBJ1-1; D possibly corresponds to TRBD1 (5 bases). Trimming removed 6 bases at V and 1 base at J, with 9 bases between. The CDR3 covers 13 residues. The CDR3 DNA follows: TGTGCCAGCAGCCAGACAGAGAACACTGAAGCTTTCTTT. Protein: CASSQTENTEAFF.

This clonotype was seen more than once but under ten times. The rearrangement uses TRBV5-5 and TRBJ2-7; 7 bases align to TRBD1. This CDR3 comprises 15 residues. The J segment lost 5 bases and the V segment lost 2 bases, leaving 10 bases of the junction unmatched. Per the germline V gene, CDR1 is SGHKS and CDR2 is YYEKEE (reference sequence). CDR3 in amino acids: CASSLQTGSIDEQYF. The CDR3 DNA reads as TGTGCCAGCAGCTTACAGACAGGGAGTATCGACGAGCAGTACTTC.

The V call is TRBV5-6, the J call TRBJ2-3; D unresolved. Trimming shortened V by 5 bases and J by 10 bases, and 26 bases separated the two germline ends. The germline CDR1 and CDR2 sequences are SGHDT and YYEEEE. The CDR3 has 16 residues. CDR3 sequence reads: CASSLTVSVTSDAQYF. Written as DNA, the CDR3 is TGTGCCAGCAGTTTGACCGTTAGTGTGACCTCGGATGCGCAGTATTTT.

In this sample, this clonotype turned up a few times. The chain combines TRBV19 with TRBJ1-2; the D gene is possibly TRBD1 (6 bases). V was cut by 7 bases and J by 0 bases, with 12 bases left in between. The CDR3 sequence is 14 residues long. The V gene's germline CDR1 is LNHDA and CDR2 SQIVND (reference sequence). Here the CDR3 reads CASTAQGTNYGYTF. The CDR3 region has the DNA TGTGCCAGTACCGCACAGGGAACTAACTATGGCTACACCTTC.

This clonotype was seen many times. V is TRBV4-3 and J is TRBJ2-1; D not certain. The CDR3 is made up of 13 amino acids. Germline V gene lookup returns CDR1 LGHNA and CDR2 YSLEER. Trimming removed 0 bases from V and 8 bases from J, with 8 bases in between. The CDR3 reads CASSQDMWYEQFF. CDR3 DNA sequence: TGCGCCAGCAGCCAAGATATGTGGTATGAGCAGTTCTTC.

This clonotype was observed many times. This rearrangement joins TRBV20-1 to TRBJ2-2; the D call may be TRBD1 or TRBD2 (6 bases each). This CDR3 region has 14 residues. Trimming removed 1 base at V and 3 bases at J, with 9 bases between. Germline V gene sequence: CDR1 DFQATT, CDR2 SNEGSKA (reference sequence). The CDR3 DNA follows: TGCAGTGCTAGAGGGGGGGCCCACACCGGGGAGCTGTTTTTT. As protein: CSARGGAHTGELFF.

The J gene is TRBJ2-7, the V gene TRBV20-1; 10 nucleotides line up with TRBD1. Germline CDR1 is DFQATT and CDR2 is SNEGSKA (reference sequence). The CDR3 totals 14 residues. V lost 6 bases to trimming and J lost 3 bases; unmatched junction nucleotides: 8. The CDR3 spells CSARAGTGVYEQYF. CDR3 sequence (DNA): TGCAGTGCCAGGGCCGGGACAGGGGTCTACGAGCAGTACTTC.

This clonotype was counted ten times or more. The CDR3 is CASSLMRGGYNEQFF. As DNA, the CDR3 is TGTGCCAGCAGCTTAATGCGGGGGGGGTACAATGAGCAGTTCTTC. The chain is built from TRBV7-6 and TRBJ2-1; 9 positions agree with TRBD2. J gave up 4 bases and V 2 bases, and 3 bases lay outside the gene matches. This CDR3 has 15 residues. Per germline, CDR1 SGHVS and CDR2 FNYEAQ. The whole variable domain, remainder taken from reference TRBV7-6 and TRBJ2-1, is GAGVSQSPRYKVTKRGQDVALRCDPISGHVSLYWYRQALGQGPEFLTYFNYEAQQDKSGLPNDRFSAERPEGSISTLTIQRTEQRDSAMYRCASSLMRGGYNEQFFGPGTRLTVL.

This clonotype appeared many times. The gene calls are TRBV5-5 and TRBJ2-1, with a weak D call TRBD2 (5 bases). The CDR3 is made up of 14 amino acids. V lost 2 bases, J lost 6 bases, and 12 bases lay in between. Germline lookup yields CDR1 SGHKS and CDR2 YYEKEE (reference sequence). The CDR3: CASSFLERANEQFF. The CDR3 region has the DNA TGTGCCAGCAGCTTTCTTGAGAGGGCCAATGAGCAGTTCTTC. Filled out from reference TRBV5-5 and TRBJ2-1, the complete variable domain reads DAGVTQSPTHLIKTRGQQVTLRCSPISGHKSVSWYQQVLGQGPQFIFQYYEKEERGRGNFPDRFSARQFPNYSSELNVNALLLGDSALYLCASSFLERANEQFFGPGTRLTVL.

This clonotype has a count of ten or more. The rearrangement uses TRBV28 and TRBJ2-5, with 8 bases fitting TRBD2. The CDR3 totals 13 residues. J was trimmed by 5 bases and V by 1 base; bases with no gene match: 0. Germline CDR1 is MDHEN and CDR2 is SYDVKM. The CDR3: CASSLLAGETQYF. In DNA form, the CDR3 reads TGTGCCAGCAGTTTATTAGCGGGGGAGACCCAGTACTTC. Combining the CDR3 with reference TRBV28 and TRBJ2-5 gives the whole variable domain DVKVTQSSRYLVKRTGEKVFLECVQDMDHENMFWYRQDPGLGLRLIYFSYDVKMKEKGDIPEGYSVSREKKERFSLILESASTNQTSMYLCASSLLAGETQYFGPGTRLLVL.